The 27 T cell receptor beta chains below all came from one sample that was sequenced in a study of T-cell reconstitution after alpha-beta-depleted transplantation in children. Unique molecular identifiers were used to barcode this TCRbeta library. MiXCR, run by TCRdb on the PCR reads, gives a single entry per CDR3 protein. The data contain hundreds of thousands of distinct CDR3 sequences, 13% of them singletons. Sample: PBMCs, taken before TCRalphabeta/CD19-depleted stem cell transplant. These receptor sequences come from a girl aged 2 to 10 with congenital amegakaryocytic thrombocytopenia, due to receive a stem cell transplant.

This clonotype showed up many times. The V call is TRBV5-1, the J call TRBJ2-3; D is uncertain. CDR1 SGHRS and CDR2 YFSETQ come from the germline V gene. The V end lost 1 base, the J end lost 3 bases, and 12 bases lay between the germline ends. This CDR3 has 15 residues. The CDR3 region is CASSLIGAQTDTQYF. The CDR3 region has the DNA TGCGCCAGCAGCTTGATTGGAGCACAGACAGATACGCAGTATTTT.

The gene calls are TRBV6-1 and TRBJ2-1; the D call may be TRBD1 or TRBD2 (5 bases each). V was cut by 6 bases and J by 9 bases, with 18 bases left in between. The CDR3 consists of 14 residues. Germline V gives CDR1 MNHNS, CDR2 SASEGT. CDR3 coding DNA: TGTGCCAGCAGGCCCAGAGGGGCGGTTGGTGAGCAGTTCTTC. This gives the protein CASRPRGAVGEQFF.

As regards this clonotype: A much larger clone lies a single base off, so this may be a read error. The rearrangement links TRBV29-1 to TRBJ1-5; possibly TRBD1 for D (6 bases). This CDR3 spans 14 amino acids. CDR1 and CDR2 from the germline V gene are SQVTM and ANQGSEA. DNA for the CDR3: TGCAGCGTGCTCACAGGGAACGGCAATCACCCCCAGCATTTT. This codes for CSVLTGNGNHPQHF.

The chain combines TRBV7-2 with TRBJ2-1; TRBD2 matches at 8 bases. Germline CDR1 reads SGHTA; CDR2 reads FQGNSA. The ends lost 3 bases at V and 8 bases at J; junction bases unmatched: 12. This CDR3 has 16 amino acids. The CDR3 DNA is TGTGCCAGCAGCTTCTCCTCGGGCGGGAGGATGTATGAGCAGTTCTTC. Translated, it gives CASSFSSGGRMYEQFF. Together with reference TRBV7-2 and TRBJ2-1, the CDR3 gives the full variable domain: GAGVSQSPSNKVTEKGKDVELRCDPISGHTALYWYRQSLGQGLEFLIYFQGNSAPDKSGLPSDRFSAERTGGSVSTLTIQRTQQEDSAVYLCASSFSSGGRMYEQFFGPGTRLTVL.

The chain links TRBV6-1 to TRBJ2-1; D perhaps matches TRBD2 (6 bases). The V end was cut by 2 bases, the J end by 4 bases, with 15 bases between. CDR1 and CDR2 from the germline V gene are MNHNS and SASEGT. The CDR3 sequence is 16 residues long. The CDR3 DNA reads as TGTGCCAGCAGTGAATGGGGTCTAGCGCAATACAATGAGCAGTTCTTC. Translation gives CASSEWGLAQYNEQFF.

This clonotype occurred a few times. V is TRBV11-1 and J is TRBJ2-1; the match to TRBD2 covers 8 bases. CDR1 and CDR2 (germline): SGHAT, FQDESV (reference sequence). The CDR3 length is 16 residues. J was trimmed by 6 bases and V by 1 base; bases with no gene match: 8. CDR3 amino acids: CASSLEAGAFSNEQFF. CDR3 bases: TGTGCCAGCAGCTTAGAAGCGGGAGCGTTTAGCAATGAGCAGTTCTTC.

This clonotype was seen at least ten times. The CDR3 nucleotides read TGCGCCAGCAGCCACTGGCCGGGACCAACTCGCGGGGAGCTGTTTTTT. Translating it yields CASSHWPGPTRGELFF. V and J are TRBV5-1 and TRBJ2-2; either TRBD1 or TRBD2 may fit D (5 bases each). CDR1 is SGHRS, CDR2 YFSETQ, per germline. The germline V and J ends were trimmed by 4 bases and 7 bases, with 20 bases remaining between them. This CDR3 spans 16 amino acids.

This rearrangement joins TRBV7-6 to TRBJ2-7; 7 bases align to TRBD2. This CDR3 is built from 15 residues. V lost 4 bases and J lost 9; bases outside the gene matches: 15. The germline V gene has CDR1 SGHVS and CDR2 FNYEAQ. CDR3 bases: TGTGCCAGCAGCTCAGGCGATGGACTAGTTGGCGCGCAGTACTTC. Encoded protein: CASSSGDGLVGAQYF.

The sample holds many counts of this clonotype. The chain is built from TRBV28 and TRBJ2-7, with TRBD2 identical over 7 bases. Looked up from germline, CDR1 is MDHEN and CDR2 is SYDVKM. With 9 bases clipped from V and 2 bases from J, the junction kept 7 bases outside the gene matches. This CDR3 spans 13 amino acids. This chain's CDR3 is CASTSDSAYEQYF. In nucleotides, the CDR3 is TGTGCCAGTACTAGCGATTCTGCCTACGAGCAGTACTTC.

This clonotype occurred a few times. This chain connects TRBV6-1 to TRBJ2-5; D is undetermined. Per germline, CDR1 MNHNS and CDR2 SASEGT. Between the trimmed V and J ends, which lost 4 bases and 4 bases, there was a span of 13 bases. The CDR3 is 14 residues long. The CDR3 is CASSASPGRETQYF. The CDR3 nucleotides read TGTGCCAGCAGTGCCAGTCCCGGCCGAGAGACCCAGTACTTC.

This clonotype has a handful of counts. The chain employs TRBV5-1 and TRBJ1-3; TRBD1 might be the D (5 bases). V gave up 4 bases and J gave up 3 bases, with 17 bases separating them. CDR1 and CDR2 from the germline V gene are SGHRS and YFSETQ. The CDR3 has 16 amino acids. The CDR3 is CASSRTRRGLGNTIYF. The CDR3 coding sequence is TGCGCCAGCAGCCGAACGAGAAGGGGTCTTGGAAACACCATATATTTT.

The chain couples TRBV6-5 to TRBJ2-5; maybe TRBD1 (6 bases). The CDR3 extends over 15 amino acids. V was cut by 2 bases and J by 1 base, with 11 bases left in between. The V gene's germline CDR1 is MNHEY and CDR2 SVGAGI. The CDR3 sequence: CASSYANRVQETQYF. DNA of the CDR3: TGTGCCAGCAGTTACGCGAACAGGGTCCAAGAGACCCAGTACTTC.

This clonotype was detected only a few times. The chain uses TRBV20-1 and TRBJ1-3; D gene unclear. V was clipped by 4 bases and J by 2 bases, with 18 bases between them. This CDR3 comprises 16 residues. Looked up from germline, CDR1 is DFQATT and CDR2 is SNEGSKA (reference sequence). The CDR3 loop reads CSAILSGLGAGNTIYF. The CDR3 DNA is TGCAGTGCTATACTATCGGGGTTAGGCGCTGGAAACACCATATATTTT.

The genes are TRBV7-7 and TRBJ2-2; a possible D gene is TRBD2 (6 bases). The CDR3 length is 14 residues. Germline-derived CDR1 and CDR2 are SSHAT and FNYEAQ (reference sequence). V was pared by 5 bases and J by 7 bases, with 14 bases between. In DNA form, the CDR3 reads TGTGCCAGCAGCCCCGCCGGCGGGGTCGGGGAGCTGTTTTTT. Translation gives CASSPAGGVGELFF.

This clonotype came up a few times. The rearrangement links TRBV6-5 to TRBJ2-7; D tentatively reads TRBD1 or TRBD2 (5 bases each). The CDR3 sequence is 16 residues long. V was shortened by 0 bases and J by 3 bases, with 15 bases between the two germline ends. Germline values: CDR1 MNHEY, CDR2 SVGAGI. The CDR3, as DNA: TGTGCCAGCAGTTACTCGAGTGGGGGAAGTTTCTACGAGCAGTACTTC. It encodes CASSYSSGGSFYEQYF.

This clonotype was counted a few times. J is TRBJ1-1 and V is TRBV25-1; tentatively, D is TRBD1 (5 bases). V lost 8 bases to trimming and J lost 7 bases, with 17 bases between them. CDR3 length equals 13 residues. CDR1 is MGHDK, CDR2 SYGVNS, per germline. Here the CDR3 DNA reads TGTGCCAGCCGACGGGGGGAGGGATTTGAAGCTTTCTTT. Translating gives CASRRGEGFEAFF.

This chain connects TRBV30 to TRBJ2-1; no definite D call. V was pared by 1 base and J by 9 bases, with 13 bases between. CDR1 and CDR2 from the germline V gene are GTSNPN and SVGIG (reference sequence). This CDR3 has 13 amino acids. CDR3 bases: TGTGCCTGGAGTGCACGCCCCAGTAGTGAGCAGTTCTTC. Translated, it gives CAWSARPSSEQFF.

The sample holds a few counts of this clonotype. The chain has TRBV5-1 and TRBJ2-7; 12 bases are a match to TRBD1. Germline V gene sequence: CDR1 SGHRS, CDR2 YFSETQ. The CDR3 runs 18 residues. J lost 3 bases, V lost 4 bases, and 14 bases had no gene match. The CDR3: CASSPPGTGGSLFYEQYF. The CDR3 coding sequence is TGCGCCAGCAGCCCACCCGGGACAGGGGGCAGCTTGTTCTACGAGCAGTACTTC.

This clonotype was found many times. CDR3 DNA sequence: TGTGCCATCAGTGAGTCTTCTAGCGGACCCGAGCAGTTCTTC. This gives the protein CAISESSSGPEQFF. J is TRBJ2-1 and V is TRBV10-3, with 7 bases matching TRBD2. CDR1 is ENHRY and CDR2 is SYGVKD in the germline V gene. With V trimmed by 0 bases and J by 10 bases, 6 bases remained unmatched. CDR3 length: 14 residues.

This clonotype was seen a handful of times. This CDR3 reads CSWTSGREETQYF. The CDR3 nucleotides read TGCAGTTGGACTAGCGGGAGGGAAGAGACCCAGTACTTC. V and J are TRBV20-1 and TRBJ2-5; 15 positions agree with TRBD2. Germline CDR1 reads DFQATT; CDR2 reads SNEGSKA (reference sequence). The CDR3 is 13 residues long. V was pared by 8 bases and J by 3 bases, with 1 base of the junction left unmatched.

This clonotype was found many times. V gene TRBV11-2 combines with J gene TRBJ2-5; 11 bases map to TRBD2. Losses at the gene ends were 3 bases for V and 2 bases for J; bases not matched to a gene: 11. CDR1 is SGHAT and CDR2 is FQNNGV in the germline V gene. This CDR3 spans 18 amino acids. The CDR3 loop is CASSFPWAGLAAQETQYF. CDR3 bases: TGTGCCAGCAGCTTCCCTTGGGCGGGACTAGCGGCACAAGAGACCCAGTACTTC. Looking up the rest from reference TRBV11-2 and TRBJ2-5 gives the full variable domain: EAGVAQSPRYKIIEKRQSVAFWCNPISGHATLYWYQQILGQGPKLLIQFQNNGVVDDSQLPKDRFSAERLKGVDSTLKIQPAKLEDSAVYLCASSFPWAGLAAQETQYFGPGTRLLVL.

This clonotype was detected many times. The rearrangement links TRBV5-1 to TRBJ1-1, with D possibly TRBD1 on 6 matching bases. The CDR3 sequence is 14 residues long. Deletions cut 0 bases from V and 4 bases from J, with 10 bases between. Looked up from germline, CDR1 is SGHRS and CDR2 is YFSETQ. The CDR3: CASSLGGAPTEAFF. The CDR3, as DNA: TGCGCCAGCAGCTTGGGGGGGGCGCCCACTGAAGCTTTCTTT.

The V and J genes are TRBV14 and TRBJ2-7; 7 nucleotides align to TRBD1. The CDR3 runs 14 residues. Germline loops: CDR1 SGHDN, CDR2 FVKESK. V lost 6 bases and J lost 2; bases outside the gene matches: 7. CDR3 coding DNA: TGTGCCAGCAGTTTTCAGACAGGGACCTACGAGCAGTACTTC. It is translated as CASSFQTGTYEQYF.

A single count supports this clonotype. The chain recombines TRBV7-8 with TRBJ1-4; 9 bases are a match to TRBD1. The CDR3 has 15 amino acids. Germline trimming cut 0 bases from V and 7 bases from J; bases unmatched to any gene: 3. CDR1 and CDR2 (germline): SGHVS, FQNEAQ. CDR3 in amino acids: CASSLATGGGEKLFF. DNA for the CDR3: TGTGCCAGCAGCTTAGCCACAGGGGGCGGTGAAAAACTGTTTTTT. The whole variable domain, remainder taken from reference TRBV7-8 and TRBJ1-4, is GAGVSQSPRYKVAKRGQDVALRCDPISGHVSLFWYQQALGQGPEFLTYFQNEAQLDKSGLPSDRFFAERPEGSVSTLKIQRTQQEDSAVYLCASSLATGGGEKLFFGSGTQLSVL.

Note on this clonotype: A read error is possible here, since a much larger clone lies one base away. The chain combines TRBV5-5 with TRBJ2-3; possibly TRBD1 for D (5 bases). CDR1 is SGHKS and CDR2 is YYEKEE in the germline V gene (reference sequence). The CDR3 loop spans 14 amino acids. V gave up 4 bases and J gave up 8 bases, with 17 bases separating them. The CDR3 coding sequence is TGTGCCAGCAGCCCGACCTCGACAGAGGTTACGCAGTATTTT. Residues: CASSPTSTEVTQYF.

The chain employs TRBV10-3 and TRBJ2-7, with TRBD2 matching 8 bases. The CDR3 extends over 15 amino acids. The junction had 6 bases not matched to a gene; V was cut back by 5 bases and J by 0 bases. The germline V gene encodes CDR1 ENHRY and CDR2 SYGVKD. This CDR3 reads CAISPAGGSSYEQYF. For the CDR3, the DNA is TGTGCCATCAGTCCTGCGGGGGGAAGCTCCTACGAGCAGTACTTC.

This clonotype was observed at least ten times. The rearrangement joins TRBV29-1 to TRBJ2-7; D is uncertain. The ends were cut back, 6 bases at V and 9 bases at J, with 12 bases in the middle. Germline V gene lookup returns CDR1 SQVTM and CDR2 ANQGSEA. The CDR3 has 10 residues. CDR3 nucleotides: TGCAGCGTCGTTGAGGCCAGGCAGTACTTC. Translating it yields CSVVEARQYF.